Shown below are 21 T cell receptor beta chains from a single sample sequenced in a study of T cell responses to AZD1222 COVID-19 vaccine. TCRdb's table, derived via immunoSEQ multiplex PCR, lists solely in-frame clones and lacks some. Altogether some 150,000 clones are present, about 91% being singletons, with the ten largest covering 2.2%. The sequenced sample was peripheral blood, obtained on day 0 of AZD1222 vaccination. The source is an adult in good health.

The chain is built from TRBV19 and TRBJ2-7, with D possibly being TRBD1 (5 bases). This CDR3 spans 11 amino acids. Germline lookup yields CDR1 LNHDA and CDR2 SQIVND (reference sequence). Trimming shortened V by 4 bases and J by 9 bases, and 10 bases separated the two germline ends. The CDR3 is CASSTGSGQYF. CDR3 bases: TGTGCCAGTAGTACAGGGTCGGGGCAGTACTTC.

The chain joins TRBV7-9 to TRBJ1-2, with D unclear. V lost 0 bases, J lost 4 bases, and 12 bases lay in between. This CDR3 is built from 15 residues. Germline CDR1 reads SEHNR; CDR2 reads FQNEAQ (reference sequence). The CDR3 DNA reads TGTGCCAGCAGCTTAGCGGCTACACGCTCCTATGGCTACACCTTC. It specifies CASSLAATRSYGYTF.

J is TRBJ2-3 and V is TRBV28; D uncertain. V lost 3 bases, J lost 7 bases, and 5 bases lay in between. Germline loops: CDR1 MDHEN, CDR2 SYDVKM. The length of the CDR3 is 11 residues. The CDR3 region is CASSLVHTQYF. The CDR3 region has the DNA TGTGCCAGCAGTTTGGTGCATACGCAGTATTTT. The full variable domain, its missing parts supplied by reference TRBV28 and TRBJ2-3, is DVKVTQSSRYLVKRTGEKVFLECVQDMDHENMFWYRQDPGLGLRLIYFSYDVKMKEKGDIPEGYSVSREKKERFSLILESASTNQTSMYLCASSLVHTQYFGPGTRLTVL.

This clone was counted a single time. The rearrangement joins TRBV13 to TRBJ2-1, with 14 bases lining up with TRBD2. The V segment lost 3 bases and the J segment 10 bases; nucleotides outside the gene matches: 5. Germline V gene lookup returns CDR1 PRHDT and CDR2 FYEKMQ (reference sequence). CDR3 length: 15 amino acids. The CDR3 coding sequence is TGTGCCAGCAGCTTTGGACTAGCGGGAGGTAGGGAGCAGTTCTTC. This encodes CASSFGLAGGREQFF.

V is TRBV6-6 and J is TRBJ2-7; D not resolved. CDR1 is MNHNY and CDR2 is SVGAGI in the germline V gene (reference sequence). The CDR3 is made up of 14 amino acids. V gave up 6 bases and J gave up 2 bases, with 14 bases separating them. The CDR3 is CASSPNSRAYEQYF. CDR3 coding DNA: TGTGCCAGCAGCCCTAATTCAAGAGCCTACGAGCAGTACTTC.

The gene calls are TRBV10-3 and TRBJ2-2, with D tentatively TRBD1 or TRBD2 (7 bases each). Germline V gene data show CDR1 as ENHRY and CDR2 as SYGVKD. The ends were cut back, 11 bases at V and 1 base at J, with 17 bases in the middle. The CDR3 loop spans 15 amino acids. For the CDR3, the DNA is TGTGCCGGCAGGGGGGGACATCAGAACACCGGGGAGCTGTTTTTT. It specifies CAGRGGHQNTGELFF.

The J gene is TRBJ2-2, the V gene TRBV9; D gene uncertain. V was pared by 0 bases and J by 1 base, with 7 bases between. The CDR3 is made up of 15 amino acids. Germline V gene data show CDR1 as SGDLS and CDR2 as YYNGEE. The CDR3 nucleotides read TGTGCCAGCAGCGTAGGCAGCAGGAACACCGGGGAGCTGTTTTTT. Translation: CASSVGSRNTGELFF.

The rearrangement uses TRBV19 and TRBJ2-5, with D unresolved. The length of the CDR3 is 15 residues. Germline V gene lookup returns CDR1 LNHDA and CDR2 SQIVND (reference sequence). Trimming removed 0 bases from V and 4 bases from J, with 12 bases in between. The DNA of the CDR3 is TGTGCCAGTAGTATAGAAGGCCTGATGGGAGAGACCCAGTACTTC. Protein: CASSIEGLMGETQYF.

The J gene is TRBJ2-4, the V gene TRBV27, with a tentative D call TRBD1 (5 bases). Germline V gene lookup returns CDR1 MNHEY and CDR2 SMNVEV (reference sequence). V lost 2 bases to trimming and J lost 1 base, with 12 bases between them. This CDR3 region has 16 residues. The CDR3 nucleotides read TGTGCCAGCAGTTTACGGTCAGGGCGCGCCAAAAACATTCAGTACTTC. Protein sequence: CASSLRSGRAKNIQYF.

The CDR3 coding sequence is TGTGCCAGCAGCTTGACGGACAGGGACACTGAAGCTTTCTTT. Translation: CASSLTDRDTEAFF. The chain employs TRBV5-6 and TRBJ1-1; 8 positions match TRBD1. This CDR3 is 14 amino acids long. Germline CDR1 is SGHDT and CDR2 is YYEEEE. V shed 1 base and J 3 bases; nucleotides not matched to a gene: 2.

This chain uses TRBV30 with TRBJ1-1, with 9 bases aligning to TRBD1. CDR1 and CDR2 from the germline V gene are GTSNPN and SVGIG (reference sequence). The CDR3 contains 13 residues. V shed 4 bases and J 2 bases; nucleotides not matched to a gene: 2. The CDR3 nucleotides read TGTGCCTGGAACAGGGGGCCCAACACTGAAGCTTTCTTT. Its protein product is CAWNRGPNTEAFF.

The chain links TRBV27 to TRBJ1-5, with D possibly being TRBD1 (5 bases). Trimming left V 1 base short and J 4 bases short, with 8 bases between. The germline V gene encodes CDR1 MNHEY and CDR2 SMNVEV (reference sequence). CDR3 length: 14 amino acids. CDR3 in amino acids: CASSLLGQNQPQHF. The CDR3 bases are TGTGCCAGCAGTTTATTAGGACAAAATCAGCCCCAGCATTTT.

The chain is built from TRBV10-3 and TRBJ1-3, with D uncertain. Germline CDR1 and CDR2: ENHRY and SYGVKD. This CDR3 has 13 amino acids. V lost 7 bases and J 0 bases, leaving 7 bases between the germline ends. The chain's CDR3 is CAITGGSGNTIYF. The CDR3 DNA reads as TGTGCCATCACAGGAGGCTCTGGAAACACCATATATTTT.

The rearrangement links TRBV12-3 or TRBV12-4 to TRBJ1-2; tentative D call: TRBD1 (5 bases). Trimming removed 4 bases from V and 4 bases from J, with 10 bases in between. This CDR3 is built from 13 residues. CDR3 DNA sequence: TGTGCCAGCAGTTGGGGACGGGCCTATGGCTACACCTTC. It codes for CASSWGRAYGYTF.

J is TRBJ2-7 and V is TRBV11-3, with a weak D call TRBD2 (6 bases). This CDR3 region has 14 residues. The germline V and J ends were trimmed by 5 bases and 13 bases, with 24 bases remaining between them. CDR1 SGHNT and CDR2 YENEEA come from the germline V gene. The CDR3 region is CASSPKDGLKYVYF. Here the CDR3 DNA reads TGTGCCAGCAGCCCAAAGGACGGACTAAAGTACGTTTACTTC.

For this clone: Compared with germline, one end of the junction differs, possibly owing to a read error. The chain combines TRBV6-2 or TRBV6-3 with TRBJ2-1, with 8 bases lining up with TRBD2. CDR1 and CDR2 from the germline V gene are MNHEY and SVGEGT. This CDR3 spans 11 amino acids. The CDR3 DNA follows: TGTGCCAGCAGTTATGCGGGAGGTAGCGTCTTC. Protein: CASSYAGGSVF.

This chain links TRBV7-9 with TRBJ2-6, with D unclear. This CDR3 spans 15 amino acids. Trimming took off 3 bases at V and 4 bases at J, with 10 bases between the two ends. The V gene's germline CDR1 is SEHNR and CDR2 FQNEAQ (reference sequence). The CDR3: CASSFGSPGANVLTF. The CDR3 bases are TGTGCCAGCAGCTTTGGCTCTCCCGGGGCCAACGTCCTGACTTTC. Full variable domain (missing parts from reference TRBV7-9 and TRBJ2-6): DTGVSQNPRHKITKRGQNVTFRCDPISEHNRLYWYRQTLGQGPEFLTYFQNEAQLEKSRLLSDRFSAERPKGSFSTLEIQRTEQGDSAMYLCASSFGSPGANVLTFGAGSRLTVL.

The chain has TRBV5-1 and TRBJ1-2; D is unclear. Trimming shortened V by 5 bases and J by 5 bases, and 16 bases separated the two germline ends. There are 14 residues in the CDR3. Germline CDR1 and CDR2: SGHRS and YFSETQ. The CDR3 nucleotides read TGCGCCAGCAGGATACGGCCGAATTTTTATGGCTACACCTTC. Translating it yields CASRIRPNFYGYTF.

Comments on this clone: The junction shows a germline mismatch at one end, possibly a read error. The chain combines TRBV6-4 with TRBJ2-1; the match to TRBD2 covers 13 bases. The CDR3 length is 14 residues. Germline lookup yields CDR1 MRHNA and CDR2 SNTAGT. The CDR3 DNA is TGTGCCAGCAGTGATTACACTAGCGGGAGGGCTGGGATCTTC. Encoded protein: CASSDYTSGRAGIF.

The CDR3 protein is CASTEGVKGNTIYF. CDR3 bases: TGCGCCAGCACTGAGGGGGTTAAGGGAAACACCATATATTTT. V is TRBV5-1 and J is TRBJ1-3; D possibly corresponds to TRBD1 (6 bases). The CDR3 extends over 14 amino acids. The V end lost 6 bases, the J end lost 4 bases, and 14 bases lay between the germline ends. Germline V gene lookup returns CDR1 SGHRS and CDR2 YFSETQ.

As DNA, the CDR3 is TGCAGCGTTGGGGACTACGCGGGTCAAGAGACCCAGTACTTC. This codes for CSVGDYAGQETQYF. This rearrangement joins TRBV29-1 to TRBJ2-5, with TRBD2 matching 7 bases. Germline CDR1 SQVTM, CDR2 ANQGSEA. V dropped 4 bases and J dropped 2; count of bases not matched to a gene: 7. The length of the CDR3 is 14 residues.